This is a list of T cell receptor beta chains from one sample in a study of blood T cells in healthy people across ages. TCRdb used MiXCR to reprocess the 5' RACE reads, holding one entry per CDR3 protein. Among over 1.5 million distinct CDR3 sequences, roughly 50% were seen once, and the ten largest hold less than 2.5%. Sequencing used blood. All receptors come from a woman in her 40s in good health. Both conserved end residues are part of each CDR3. Each record gives: CDR3 length, J gene, V gene, D gene, clone size, CDR3 protein, CDR3 DNA. A D gene is named only where the DNA matches it firmly. Only part of the rows carry a size: once, few, many, or a class if the clone is expanded.

14 TRBJ1-2 TRBV5-1 TRBD1 - CASRPGTGNYGYTF TGCGCCAGCAGGCCCGGGACAGGGAACTATGGCTACACCTTC
13 TRBJ2-5 TRBV10-2 - - CASSEFEQETQYF TGCGCCAGCAGTGAGTTCGAGCAAGAGACCCAGTACTTC
15 TRBJ1-2 TRBV7-2 TRBD1 - CAGSSGRTGGHGYTF TGTGCCGGCAGCTCTGGCCGGACAGGGGGCCATGGCTACACCTTC
15 TRBJ2-1 TRBV20-1 TRBD2 few CSASTAGDPRNEQFF TGCAGTGCTAGTACGGCGGGGGACCCAAGGAATGAGCAGTTCTTC
13 TRBJ2-1 TRBV3-1 TRBD2 few CASSRGGGLEQFF TGTGCCAGCAGCCGGGGGGGAGGCCTTGAGCAGTTCTTC
15 TRBJ1-5 TRBV6-2/TRBV6-3 TRBD1 - CASSKTGARNQPQHF TGTGCCAGCAGTAAAACAGGGGCGAGGAATCAGCCCCAGCATTTT
15 TRBJ1-1 TRBV6-2/TRBV6-3 - few CASRPTGNLNTEAFF TGTGCCAGCAGACCTACAGGGAACTTGAACACTGAAGCTTTCTTT
15 TRBJ2-7 TRBV20-1 TRBD2 - CSARGGTSGGFEQYF TGCAGTGCTAGAGGCGGGACTAGCGGGGGTTTCGAGCAGTACTTC
16 TRBJ1-4 TRBV6-5 TRBD1 - CASSSGQTGRYGKLFF TGTGCCAGCAGTTCCGGGCAGACAGGGCGGTATGGAAAACTGTTTTTT
18 TRBJ1-2 TRBV6-5 TRBD1 few CASSWTGIGQYGMGGYTF TGTGCCAGCAGTTGGACAGGGATCGGGCAGTATGGGATGGGTGGCTACACCTTC
16 TRBJ2-1 TRBV9 - - CASSVVGTLIRNEQFF TGTGCCAGCAGCGTAGTGGGGACTCTAATCCGCAATGAGCAGTTCTTC
15 TRBJ2-7 TRBV20-1 TRBD2 few CSARDGWTSAYEQYF TGCAGTGCTAGAGATGGGTGGACTAGTGCCTACGAGCAGTACTTC
13 TRBJ1-2 TRBV2 - - CASAPGQGNGYTF TGTGCCAGCGCACCCGGGCAGGGGAATGGCTACACCTTC
16 TRBJ2-1 TRBV7-2 TRBD2 - CASSLTGTTNHNEQFF TGTGCCAGCAGCCTCACCGGGACTACCAACCACAATGAGCAGTTCTTC
13 TRBJ2-5 TRBV25-1 - few CASISHSQETQYF TGTGCCAGCATTTCCCACAGTCAAGAGACCCAGTACTTC
13 TRBJ1-1 TRBV6-5 - - CASIGVPRTEAFF TGTGCCAGCATAGGAGTCCCGCGGACTGAAGCTTTCTTT
16 TRBJ2-1 TRBV9 TRBD2 once CASSVGGGGQYNEQFF TGTGCCAGCAGCGTAGGCGGCGGGGGGCAATACAATGAGCAGTTCTTC
15 TRBJ2-5 TRBV7-3 TRBD1 few CASSLTGQGSETQYF TGTGCCAGCAGCTTAACGGGACAGGGGTCAGAGACCCAGTACTTC
12 TRBJ2-3 TRBV12-3/TRBV12-4 - - CASSLGWNTQYF TGTGCCAGCAGCCTAGGGTGGAATACGCAGTATTTT
12 TRBJ2-7 TRBV29-1 TRBD1 - CSGGQGINEQYF TGCAGCGGTGGACAGGGTATCAACGAGCAGTACTTC